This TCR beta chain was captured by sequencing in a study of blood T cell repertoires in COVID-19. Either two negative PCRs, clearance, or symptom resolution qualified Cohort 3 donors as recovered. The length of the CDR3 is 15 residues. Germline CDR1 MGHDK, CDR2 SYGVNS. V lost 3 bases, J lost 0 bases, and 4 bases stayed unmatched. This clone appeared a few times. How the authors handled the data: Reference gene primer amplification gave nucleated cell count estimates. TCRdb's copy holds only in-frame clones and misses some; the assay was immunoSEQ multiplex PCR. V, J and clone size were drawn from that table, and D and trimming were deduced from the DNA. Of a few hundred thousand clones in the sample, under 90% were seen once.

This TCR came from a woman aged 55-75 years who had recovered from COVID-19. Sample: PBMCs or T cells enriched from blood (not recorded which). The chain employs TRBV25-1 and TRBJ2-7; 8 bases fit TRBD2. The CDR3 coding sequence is TGTGCCAGCAGTGATTTAGCGGGGAGCTCCTACGAGCAGTACTTC. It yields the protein CASSDLAGSSYEQYF.